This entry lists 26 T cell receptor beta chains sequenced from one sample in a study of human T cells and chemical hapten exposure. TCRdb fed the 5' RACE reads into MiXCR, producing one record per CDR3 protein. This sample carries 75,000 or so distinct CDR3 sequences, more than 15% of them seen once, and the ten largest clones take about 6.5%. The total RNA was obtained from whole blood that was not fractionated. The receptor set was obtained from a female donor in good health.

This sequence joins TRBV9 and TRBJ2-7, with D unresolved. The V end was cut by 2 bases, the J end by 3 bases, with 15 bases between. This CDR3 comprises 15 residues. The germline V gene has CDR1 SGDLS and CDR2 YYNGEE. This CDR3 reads CASSVDEVSYYEQYF. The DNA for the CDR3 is TGTGCCAGCAGCGTGGATGAGGTCTCCTACTACGAGCAGTACTTC.

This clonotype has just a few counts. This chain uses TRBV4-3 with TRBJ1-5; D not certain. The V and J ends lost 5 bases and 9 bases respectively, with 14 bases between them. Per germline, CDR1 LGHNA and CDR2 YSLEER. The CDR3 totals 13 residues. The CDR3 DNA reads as TGCGCCAGCAGCGAATATCCCCACGGGCCCCAGCATTTT. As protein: CASSEYPHGPQHF.

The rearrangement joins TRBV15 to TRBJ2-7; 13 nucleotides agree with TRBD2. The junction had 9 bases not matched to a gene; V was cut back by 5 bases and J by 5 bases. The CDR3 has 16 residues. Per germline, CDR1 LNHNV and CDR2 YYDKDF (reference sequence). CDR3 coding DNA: TGTGCCACCAGCGATGTTTGGACTAGCGGGAGCGACGAGCAGTACTTC. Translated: CATSDVWTSGSDEQYF. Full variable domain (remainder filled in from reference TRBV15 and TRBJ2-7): DAMVIQNPRYQVTQFGKPVTLSCSQTLNHNVMYWYQQKSSQAPKLLFHYYDKDFNNEADTPDNFQSRRPNTSFCFLDIRSPGLGDTAMYLCATSDVWTSGSDEQYFGPGTRLTVT.

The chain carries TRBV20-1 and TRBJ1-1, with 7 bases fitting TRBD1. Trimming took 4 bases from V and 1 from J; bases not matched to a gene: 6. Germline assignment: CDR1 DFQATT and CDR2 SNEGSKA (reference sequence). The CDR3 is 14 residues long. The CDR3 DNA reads TGCAGTGCTATAGAACAGGGGAGGAACACTGAAGCTTTCTTT. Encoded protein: CSAIEQGRNTEAFF.

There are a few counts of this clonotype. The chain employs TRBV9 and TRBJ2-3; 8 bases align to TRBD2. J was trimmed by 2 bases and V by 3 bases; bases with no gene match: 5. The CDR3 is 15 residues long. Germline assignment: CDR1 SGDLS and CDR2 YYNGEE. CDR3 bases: TGTGCCAGCAGCGGCGGGACTAGAACCACAGATACGCAGTATTTT. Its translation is CASSGGTRTTDTQYF.

CDR3 in amino acids: CSVAAGTWRNEKLFF. Written as DNA, the CDR3 is TGCAGCGTTGCCGCCGGGACGTGGCGTAATGAAAAACTGTTTTTT. The V gene is TRBV29-1, the J gene TRBJ1-4, with D maybe TRBD1 (5 bases). CDR1 SQVTM and CDR2 ANQGSEA come from the germline V gene. This CDR3 is 15 amino acids long. V shed 4 bases and J shed 4 bases, with 16 bases lying between them.

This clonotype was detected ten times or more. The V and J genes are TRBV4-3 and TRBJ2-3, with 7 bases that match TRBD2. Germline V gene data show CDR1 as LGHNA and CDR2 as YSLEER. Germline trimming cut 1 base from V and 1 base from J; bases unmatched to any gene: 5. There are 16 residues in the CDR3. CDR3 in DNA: TGCGCCAGCAGCCAAGCATGGGCGGGAGGCACAGATACGCAGTATTTT. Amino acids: CASSQAWAGGTDTQYF.

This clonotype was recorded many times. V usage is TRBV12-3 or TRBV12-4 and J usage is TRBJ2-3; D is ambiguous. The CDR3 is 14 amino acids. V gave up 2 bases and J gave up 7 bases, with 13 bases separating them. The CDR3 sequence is CASSLNPRPHTQYF. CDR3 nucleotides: TGTGCCAGCAGTTTAAACCCCAGGCCGCATACGCAGTATTTT.

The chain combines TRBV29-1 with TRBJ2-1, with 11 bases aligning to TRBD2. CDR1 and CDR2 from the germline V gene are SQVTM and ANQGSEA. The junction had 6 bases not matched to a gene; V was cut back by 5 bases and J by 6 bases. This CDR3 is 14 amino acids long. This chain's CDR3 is CSVYSGRGANEQFF. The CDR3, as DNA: TGCAGCGTTTATAGCGGGAGGGGAGCCAATGAGCAGTTCTTC.

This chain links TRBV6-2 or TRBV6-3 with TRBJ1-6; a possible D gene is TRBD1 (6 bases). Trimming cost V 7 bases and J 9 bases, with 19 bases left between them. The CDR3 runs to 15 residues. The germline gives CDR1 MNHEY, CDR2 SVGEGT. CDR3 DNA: TGTGCCAGCAAACCCCGGGACAACAATATTTCACCCCTCCACTTT. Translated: CASKPRDNNISPLHF.

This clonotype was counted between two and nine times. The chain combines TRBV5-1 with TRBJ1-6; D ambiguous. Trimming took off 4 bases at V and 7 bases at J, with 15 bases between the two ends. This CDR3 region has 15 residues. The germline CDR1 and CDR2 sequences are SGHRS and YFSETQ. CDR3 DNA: TGCGCCAGCAGCGAAGGAGGAAGGGAAAATTCACCCCTCCACTTT. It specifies CASSEGGRENSPLHF.

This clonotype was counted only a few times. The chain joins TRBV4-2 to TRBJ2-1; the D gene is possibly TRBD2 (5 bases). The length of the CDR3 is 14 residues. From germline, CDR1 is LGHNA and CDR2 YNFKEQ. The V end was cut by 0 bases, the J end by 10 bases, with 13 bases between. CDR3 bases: TGTGCCAGCAGCCAAGATGGGCTTCGCGGGGAGCAGTTCTTC. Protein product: CASSQDGLRGEQFF.

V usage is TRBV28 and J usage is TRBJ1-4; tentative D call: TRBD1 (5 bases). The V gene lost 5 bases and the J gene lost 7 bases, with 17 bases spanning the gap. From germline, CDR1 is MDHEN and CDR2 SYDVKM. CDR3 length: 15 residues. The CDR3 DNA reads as TGTGCCAGCAGTCCCCTCATGGGGGGGGGTGAAAAACTGTTTTTT. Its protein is CASSPLMGGGEKLFF.

The CDR3 region has the DNA TGTGCCAGCAGGACCGGGACTGCCTATGGCTACACCTTC. Amino acids: CASRTGTAYGYTF. This chain joins TRBV6-2 or TRBV6-3 and TRBJ1-2; possibly TRBD1 for D (5 bases). This CDR3 contains 13 residues. CDR1 and CDR2 (germline): MNHEY, SVGEGT. Trimming took 6 bases from V and 4 from J, leaving 12 bases between them.

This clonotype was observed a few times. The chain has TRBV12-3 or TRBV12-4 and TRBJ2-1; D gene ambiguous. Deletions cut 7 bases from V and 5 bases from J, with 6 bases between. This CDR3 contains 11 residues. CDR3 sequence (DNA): TGTGCCAGCAAGAAAAACAATGAGCAGTTCTTC. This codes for CASKKNNEQFF.

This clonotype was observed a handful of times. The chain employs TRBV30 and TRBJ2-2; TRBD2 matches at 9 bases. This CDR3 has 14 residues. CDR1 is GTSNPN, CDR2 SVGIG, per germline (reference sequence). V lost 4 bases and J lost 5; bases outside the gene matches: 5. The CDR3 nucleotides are TGTGCCTGGAATAGCGGGAGCCGAACCGGGGAGCTGTTTTTT. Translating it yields CAWNSGSRTGELFF.

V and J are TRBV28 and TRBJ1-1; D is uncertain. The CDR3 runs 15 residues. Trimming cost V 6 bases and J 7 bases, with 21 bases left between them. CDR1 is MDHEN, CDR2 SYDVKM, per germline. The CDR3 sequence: CASRPPRGFLREAFF. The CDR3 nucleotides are TGTGCCAGCAGACCACCTAGAGGGTTTTTGCGTGAAGCTTTCTTT.

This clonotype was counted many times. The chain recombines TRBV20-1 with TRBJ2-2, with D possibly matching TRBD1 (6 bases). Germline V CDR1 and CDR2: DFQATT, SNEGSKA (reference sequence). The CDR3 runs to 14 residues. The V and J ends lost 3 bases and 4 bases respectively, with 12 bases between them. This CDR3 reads CSASRTESTGELFF. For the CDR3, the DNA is TGCAGTGCTAGCCGGACAGAAAGCACCGGGGAGCTGTTTTTT.

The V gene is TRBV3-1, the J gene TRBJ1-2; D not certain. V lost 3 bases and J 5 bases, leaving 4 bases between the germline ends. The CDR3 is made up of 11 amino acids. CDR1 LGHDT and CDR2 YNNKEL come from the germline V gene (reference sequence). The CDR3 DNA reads TGTGCCAGCAGCCATCTTTATGGCTACACCTTC. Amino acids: CASSHLYGYTF.

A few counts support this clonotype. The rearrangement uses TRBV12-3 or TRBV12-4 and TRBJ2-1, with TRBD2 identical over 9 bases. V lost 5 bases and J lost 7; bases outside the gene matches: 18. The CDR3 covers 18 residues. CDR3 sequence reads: CASSDDWRKGGGANEQFF. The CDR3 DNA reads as TGTGCCAGCAGTGATGACTGGCGTAAGGGCGGGGGGGCGAATGAGCAGTTCTTC.

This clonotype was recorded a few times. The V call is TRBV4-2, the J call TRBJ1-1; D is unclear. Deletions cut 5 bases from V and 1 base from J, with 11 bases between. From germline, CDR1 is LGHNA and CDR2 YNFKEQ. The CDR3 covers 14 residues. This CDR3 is CASSYPTGNTEAFF. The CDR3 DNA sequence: TGTGCCAGCAGCTACCCGACGGGGAACACTGAAGCTTTCTTT.

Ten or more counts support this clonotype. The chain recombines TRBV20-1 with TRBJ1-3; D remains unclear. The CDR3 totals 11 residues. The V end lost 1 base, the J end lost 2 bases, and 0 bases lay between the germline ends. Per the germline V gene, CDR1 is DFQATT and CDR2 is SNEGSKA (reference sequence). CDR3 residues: CSARAGNTIYF. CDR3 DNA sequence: TGCAGTGCTAGAGCTGGAAACACCATATATTTT.

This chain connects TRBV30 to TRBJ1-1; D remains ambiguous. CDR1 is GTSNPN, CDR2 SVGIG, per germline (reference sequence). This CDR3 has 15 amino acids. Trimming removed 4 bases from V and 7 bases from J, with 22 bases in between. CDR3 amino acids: CAWNRVGVGRIEAFF. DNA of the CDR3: TGTGCCTGGAATCGTGTCGGGGTCGGTCGCATTGAAGCTTTCTTT.

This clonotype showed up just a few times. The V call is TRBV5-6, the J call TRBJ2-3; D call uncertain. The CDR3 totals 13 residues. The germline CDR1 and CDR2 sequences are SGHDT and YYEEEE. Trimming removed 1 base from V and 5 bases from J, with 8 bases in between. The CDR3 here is CASSLPGIDTQYF. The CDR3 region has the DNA TGTGCCAGCAGCTTGCCTGGTATAGATACGCAGTATTTT. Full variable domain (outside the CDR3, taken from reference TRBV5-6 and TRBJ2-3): DAGVTQSPTHLIKTRGQQVTLRCSPKSGHDTVSWYQQALGQGPQFIFQYYEEEERQRGNFPDRFSGHQFPNYSSELNVNALLLGDSALYLCASSLPGIDTQYFGPGTRLTVL.

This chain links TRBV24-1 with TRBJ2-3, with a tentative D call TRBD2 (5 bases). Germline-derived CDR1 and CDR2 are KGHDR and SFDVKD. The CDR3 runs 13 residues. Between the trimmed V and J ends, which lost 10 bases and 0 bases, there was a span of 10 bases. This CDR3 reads CATEGRSTDTQYF. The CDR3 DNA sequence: TGTGCCACTGAGGGTCGCAGCACAGATACGCAGTATTTT.

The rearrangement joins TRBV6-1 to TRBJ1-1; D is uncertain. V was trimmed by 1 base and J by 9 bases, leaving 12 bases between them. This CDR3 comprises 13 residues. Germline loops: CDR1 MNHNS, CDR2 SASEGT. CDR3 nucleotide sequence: TGTGCCAGCAGTGAAGTAGGATATGGTAAAGCTTTCTTT. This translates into CASSEVGYGKAFF.